These T cell receptor beta chains were read from a single sample in a study of human T cells and chemical hapten exposure. From the RACE reads, TCRdb called clonotypes with MiXCR, one entry per CDR3 protein. The top ten clones hold 2.8% of a sample with 120,000 or so distinct CDR3 sequences, roughly 12% of them seen once. The sample was whole blood, taken in connection with sensitization to the hapten diphenylcyclopropenone (DPC). The receptors were gathered from a woman aged 18-30 years with alopecia areata. Some clones in this sample may be carry-over from other donors' samples. The CDR3 runs from the conserved cysteine through the conserved F or W. D genes are given only for firm matches. Rows may omit the clone size; those that give it use once, few, many or a size class.

clone_size	cdr3_length	d_call	v_call	j_call	cdr3_aa	cdr3_nt
-	15	-	TRBV5-6	TRBJ2-7	CASSLGETGFYEQYF	TGTGCCAGCAGCTTGGGGGAGACAGGTTTCTACGAGCAGTACTTC
-	17	-	TRBV27	TRBJ2-7	CASSLVGGAQKYYEQYF	TGTGCCAGCAGTTTAGTCGGGGGCGCGCAGAAGTACTACGAGCAGTACTTC
-	13	-	TRBV18	TRBJ2-5	CASSLNSQETQYF	TGTGCCAGCTCACTTAACAGCCAAGAGACCCAGTACTTC
many	13	-	TRBV29-1	TRBJ1-1	CSVVVGPGTEAFF	TGCAGCGTTGTGGTGGGCCCGGGGACTGAAGCTTTCTTT
few	15	-	TRBV29-1	TRBJ2-3	CSAVEWGRPTDTQYF	TGCAGCGCCGTCGAGTGGGGCCGACCCACAGATACGCAGTATTTT
many	17	-	TRBV11-1	TRBJ2-1	CASSLALRGRPYNEQFF	TGTGCCAGCAGCTTAGCGCTCCGGGGTCGCCCCTACAATGAGCAGTTCTTC
-	13	-	TRBV20-1	TRBJ2-7	CSARDNPKYEQYF	TGCAGTGCTAGAGACAACCCTAAATACGAGCAGTACTTC
many	15	-	TRBV5-1	TRBJ2-1	CASSFTGSSYNEQFF	TGCGCCAGCAGCTTCACAGGCAGCTCCTACAATGAGCAGTTCTTC
many	16	-	TRBV7-2	TRBJ2-1	CASSHHPRGSYNEQFF	TGTGCCAGCAGCCACCACCCCCGGGGGTCCTACAATGAGCAGTTCTTC
few	16	TRBD2	TRBV5-5	TRBJ2-1	CASSLLLAGALDEQFF	TGTGCCAGCAGCTTGCTGCTAGCGGGGGCCCTGGATGAGCAGTTCTTC
few	14	-	TRBV9	TRBJ1-5	CASSVGDSNQPQHF	TGTGCCAGCAGCGTAGGGGACAGCAATCAGCCCCAGCATTTT
-	12	-	TRBV7-2	TRBJ1-6	CASSPGGLPLHF	TGTGCCAGCAGCCCCGGGGGTCTACCCCTCCACTTT
-	12	-	TRBV28	TRBJ1-2	CASSSVEGGYTF	TGTGCCAGCAGCTCGGTAGAGGGTGGCTACACCTTC